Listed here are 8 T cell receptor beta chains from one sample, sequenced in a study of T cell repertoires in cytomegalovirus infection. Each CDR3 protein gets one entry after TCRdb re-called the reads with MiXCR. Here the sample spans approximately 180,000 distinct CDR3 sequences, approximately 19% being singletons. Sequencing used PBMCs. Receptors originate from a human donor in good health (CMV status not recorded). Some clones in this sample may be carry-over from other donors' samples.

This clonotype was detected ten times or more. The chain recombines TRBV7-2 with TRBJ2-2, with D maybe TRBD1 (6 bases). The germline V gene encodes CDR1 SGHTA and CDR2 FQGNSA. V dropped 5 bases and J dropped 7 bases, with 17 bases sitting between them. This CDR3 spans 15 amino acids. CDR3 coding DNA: TGTGCCAGCAGCCCTGGGGGCCTACCAGGCGGGGAGCTGTTTTTT. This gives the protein CASSPGGLPGGELFF.

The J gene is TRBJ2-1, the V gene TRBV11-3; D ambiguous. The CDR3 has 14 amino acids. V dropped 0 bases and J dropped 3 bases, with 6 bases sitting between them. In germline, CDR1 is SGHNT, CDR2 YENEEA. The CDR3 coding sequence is TGTGCCAGCAGCTTAGATCCAGGCTACAATGAGCAGTTCTTC. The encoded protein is CASSLDPGYNEQFF.

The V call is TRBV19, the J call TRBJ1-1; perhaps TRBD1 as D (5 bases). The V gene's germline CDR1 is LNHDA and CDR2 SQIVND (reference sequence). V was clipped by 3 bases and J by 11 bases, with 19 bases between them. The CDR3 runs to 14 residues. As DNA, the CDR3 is TGTGCCAGTAGTATGCCAGGGCGCCGCGTGAAGGCTTTCTTT. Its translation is CASSMPGRRVKAFF.

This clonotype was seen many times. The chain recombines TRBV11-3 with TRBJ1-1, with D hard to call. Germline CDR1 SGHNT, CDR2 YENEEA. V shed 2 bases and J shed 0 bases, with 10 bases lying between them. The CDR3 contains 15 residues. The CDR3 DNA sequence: TGTGCCAGCAGCTTAATTGCATCCATGAACACTGAAGCTTTCTTT. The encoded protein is CASSLIASMNTEAFF.

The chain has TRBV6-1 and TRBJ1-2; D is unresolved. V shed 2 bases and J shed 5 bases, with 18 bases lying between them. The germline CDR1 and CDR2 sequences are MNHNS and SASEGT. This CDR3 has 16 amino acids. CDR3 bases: TGTGCCAGCAGTGAACCTCGCAGCAGACTACTTTATGGCTACACCTTC. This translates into CASSEPRSRLLYGYTF.

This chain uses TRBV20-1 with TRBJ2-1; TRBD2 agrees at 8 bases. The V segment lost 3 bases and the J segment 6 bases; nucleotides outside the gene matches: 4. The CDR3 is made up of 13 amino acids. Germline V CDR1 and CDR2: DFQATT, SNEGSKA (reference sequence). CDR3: CSASGGATNEQFF. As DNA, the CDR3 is TGCAGTGCTAGCGGGGGGGCAACCAATGAGCAGTTCTTC.

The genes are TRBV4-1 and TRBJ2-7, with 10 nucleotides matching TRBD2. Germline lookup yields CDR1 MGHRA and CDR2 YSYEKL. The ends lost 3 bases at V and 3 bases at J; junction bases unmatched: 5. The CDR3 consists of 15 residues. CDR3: CASSQTSSGSYEQYF. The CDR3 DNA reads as TGCGCCAGCAGCCAGACCTCTAGCGGGAGCTACGAGCAGTACTTC.

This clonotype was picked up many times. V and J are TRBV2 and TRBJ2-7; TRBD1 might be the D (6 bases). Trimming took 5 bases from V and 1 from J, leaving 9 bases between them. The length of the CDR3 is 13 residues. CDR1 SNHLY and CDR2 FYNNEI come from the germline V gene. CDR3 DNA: TGTGCCAGCAGTAGGGGGACATCCTACGAGCAGTACTTC. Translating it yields CASSRGTSYEQYF.